The rows below give T cell receptor beta chains drawn from one sample of a study of Graves' ophthalmopathy and Graves' hyperthyroidism. TCRdb used MiXCR to reprocess the multiplex PCR reads, holding one entry per CDR3 protein. The table includes 300,000 to 400,000 distinct CDR3 sequences, roughly 15% detected once. The sequenced sample was peripheral blood. The receptors originated from an adult man with Graves' ophthalmopathy. Each CDR3 is given with its conserved first and last residue. A D gene is named only where the DNA matches it firmly. Size is stated for part of the rows, as once, few or many counts, or as a class when the clone is expanded.

v_gene	abundance	d_gene	j_gene	CDR3nt	CDR3aa
TRBV19	many	TRBD1	TRBJ1-5	TGTGCCAGTAGTTTACAGGGGGCGCCGGGCAATCAGCCCCAGCATTTT	CASSLQGAPGNQPQHF
TRBV6-1	many	-	TRBJ2-5	TGTGCCAGCAGTGAACCCCAAGGGGGGGGCGGAGAGACCCAGTACTTC	CASSEPQGGGGETQYF
TRBV6-1	few	-	TRBJ2-5	TGTGCCAGCAGGAAGGGACCGACCCAAGAGACCCAGTACTTC	CASRKGPTQETQYF
TRBV28	many	-	TRBJ2-3	TGTGCCAGCAGTTTTGGCGGGGAAAGCACAGATACGCAGTATTTT	CASSFGGESTDTQYF
TRBV5-1	many	-	TRBJ1-2	TGCGCCAGCAGCCCCTCACAGGGAGCCTATGGCTACACCTTC	CASSPSQGAYGYTF
TRBV6-1	once	-	TRBJ1-1	TGTGCCAGCAGTGAAGCATCTTTCCCGATTGGGGCTTTCTTT	CASSEASFPIGAFF
TRBV2	-	TRBD1	TRBJ1-2	TGTGCCAGCAGAGGGGGACAGCAGGGGACCAACTATGGCTACACCTTC	CASRGGQQGTNYGYTF
TRBV5-1	many	-	TRBJ2-2	TGCGCCAGCAGCTTGGGCGGGTCTCAAGTCACCGGGGAGCTGTTTTTT	CASSLGGSQVTGELFF
TRBV3-1	few	-	TRBJ1-2	TGTGCCAGCAGCCGATTAGGTTTTGAAGGCTACACCTTC	CASSRLGFEGYTF
TRBV5-1	many	TRBD1	TRBJ2-7	TGCGCCAGCAAGATAGCGGGACAGGGGTACCACGAGCAGTACTTC	CASKIAGQGYHEQYF
TRBV7-2	-	-	TRBJ2-5	TGTGCCAGCAGCTTAGATTCGGGAACTCAAGAGACCCAGTACTTC	CASSLDSGTQETQYF
TRBV20-1	many	-	TRBJ2-5	TGCAGTGCTCATCTGTCGGAGACCCAGTACTTC	CSAHLSETQYF
TRBV5-1	-	TRBD1	TRBJ1-6	TGCGCCAGCAGCTTGGGACAGGGGAGAGGATCACCCCTCCACTTT	CASSLGQGRGSPLHF
TRBV19	-	-	TRBJ1-5	TGTGCCAGTAAGGTCCCTGGATCCAATCAGCCCCAGCATTTT	CASKVPGSNQPQHF
TRBV29-1	many	TRBD2	TRBJ2-7	TGCAGCGTTGGGGAGAGCGGGGCGCTATCCTACGAGCAGTACTTC	CSVGESGALSYEQYF
TRBV6-1	many	TRBD2	TRBJ2-7	TGTGCCAGCAGGCGGACTAGCGGGACCTACGAGCAGTACTTC	CASRRTSGTYEQYF